The entry below gives a single T cell receptor (beta chain) sequence along with its context. Its specificity is not known. This specimen comes from a study of PD-1 blockade in classical Hodgkin lymphoma. Autologous stem cell transplantation was followed by relapse in every patient, and brentuximab vedotin exposure varied. The table came from immunoSEQ multiplex PCR; TCRdb's copy has only in-frame clones and leaves some out. In the table there are 150,000 or so clones, just under 80% of which are singletons. Trimming stripped 3 bases from V and 2 bases from J, with 11 bases between. Germline CDR1 and CDR2: MNHEY and SMNVEV (reference sequence). The CDR3 is made up of 14 amino acids. General observations from the study: CD4+ TCR diversity rose significantly by C4D1, and CD8+ TCR diversity did not.

The sequence came from a human donor with classical Hodgkin lymphoma. Sequenced material: peripheral blood mononuclear cells (PBMCs), taken before the second cycle of nivolumab. The rearrangement uses TRBV27 and TRBJ2-7, with D possibly TRBD1 on 6 matching bases. The CDR3 loop is CASSFTYRAYEQYF. The CDR3 DNA reads TGTGCCAGCAGTTTTACCTACAGGGCCTACGAGCAGTACTTC.